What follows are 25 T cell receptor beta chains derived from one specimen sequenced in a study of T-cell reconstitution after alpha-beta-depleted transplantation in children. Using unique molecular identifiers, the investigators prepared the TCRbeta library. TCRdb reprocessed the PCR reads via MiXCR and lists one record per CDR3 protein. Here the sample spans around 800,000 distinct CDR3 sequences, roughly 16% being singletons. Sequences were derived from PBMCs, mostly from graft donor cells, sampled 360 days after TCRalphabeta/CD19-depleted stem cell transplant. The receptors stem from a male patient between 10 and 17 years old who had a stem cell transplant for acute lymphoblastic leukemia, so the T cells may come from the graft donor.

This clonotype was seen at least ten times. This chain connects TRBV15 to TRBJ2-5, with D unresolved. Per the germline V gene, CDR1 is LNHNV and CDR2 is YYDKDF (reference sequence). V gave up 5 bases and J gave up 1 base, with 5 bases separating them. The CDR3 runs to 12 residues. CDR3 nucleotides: TGTGCCACCAGCCGGGCCCAAGAGACCCAGTACTTC. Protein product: CATSRAQETQYF.

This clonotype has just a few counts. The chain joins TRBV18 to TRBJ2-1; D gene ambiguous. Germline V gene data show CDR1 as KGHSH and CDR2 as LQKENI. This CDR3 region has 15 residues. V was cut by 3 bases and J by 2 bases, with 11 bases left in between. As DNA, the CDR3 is TGTGCCAGCTCACCGCTAGGGAAGGCCTACAATGAGCAGTTCTTC. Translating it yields CASSPLGKAYNEQFF.

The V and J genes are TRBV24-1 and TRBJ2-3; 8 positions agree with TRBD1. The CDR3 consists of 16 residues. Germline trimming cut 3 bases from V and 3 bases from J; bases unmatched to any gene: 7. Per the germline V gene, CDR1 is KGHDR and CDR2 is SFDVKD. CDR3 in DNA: TGTGCCACCAGTGATGCTAGGACAGGGCGGACAGATACGCAGTATTTT. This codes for CATSDARTGRTDTQYF.

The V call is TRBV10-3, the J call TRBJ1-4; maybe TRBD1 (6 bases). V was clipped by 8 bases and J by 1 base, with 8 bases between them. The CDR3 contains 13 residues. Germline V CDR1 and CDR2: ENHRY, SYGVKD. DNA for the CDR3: TGTGCCATCTCACAGGGAACTAATGAAAAACTGTTTTTT. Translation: CAISQGTNEKLFF.

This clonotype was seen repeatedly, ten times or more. As DNA, the CDR3 is TGCGCCAGCAGCCCCCTCCAAGGAGTTTCCCACGAGCAGTACTTC. Translating gives CASSPLQGVSHEQYF. The rearrangement links TRBV4-1 to TRBJ2-7; no clear D gene. The CDR3 sequence is 15 residues long. Germline V lookup: CDR1 MGHRA, CDR2 YSYEKL. The V end was cut by 4 bases, the J end by 5 bases, with 18 bases between.

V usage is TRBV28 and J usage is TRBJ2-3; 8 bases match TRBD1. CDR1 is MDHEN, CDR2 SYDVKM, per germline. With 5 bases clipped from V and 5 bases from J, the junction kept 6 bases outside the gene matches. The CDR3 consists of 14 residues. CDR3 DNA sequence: TGTGCCAGCAGTACGACAGGGGTGGGAGATACGCAGTATTTT. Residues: CASSTTGVGDTQYF. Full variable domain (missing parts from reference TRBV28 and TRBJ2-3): DVKVTQSSRYLVKRTGEKVFLECVQDMDHENMFWYRQDPGLGLRLIYFSYDVKMKEKGDIPEGYSVSREKKERFSLILESASTNQTSMYLCASSTTGVGDTQYFGPGTRLTVL.

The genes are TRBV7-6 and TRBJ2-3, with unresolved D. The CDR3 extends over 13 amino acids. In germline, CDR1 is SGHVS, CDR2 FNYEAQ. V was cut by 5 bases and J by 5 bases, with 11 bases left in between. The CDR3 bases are TGTGCCAGCAGCCCAAAGTACAGAGATACGCAGTATTTT. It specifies CASSPKYRDTQYF.

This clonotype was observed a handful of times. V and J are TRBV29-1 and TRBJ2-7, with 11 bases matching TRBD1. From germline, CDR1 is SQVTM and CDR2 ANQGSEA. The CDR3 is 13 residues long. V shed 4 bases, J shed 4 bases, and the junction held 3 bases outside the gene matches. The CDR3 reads CSVVGDRGYEQYF. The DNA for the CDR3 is TGCAGCGTTGTTGGGGACAGGGGGTACGAGCAGTACTTC.

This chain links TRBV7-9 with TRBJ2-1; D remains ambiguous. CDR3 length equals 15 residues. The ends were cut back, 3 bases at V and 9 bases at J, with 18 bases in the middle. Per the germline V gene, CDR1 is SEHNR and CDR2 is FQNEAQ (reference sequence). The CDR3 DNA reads TGTGCCAGCAGCTTGACGCCGGCACGGCGCAGTGAGCAGTTCTTC. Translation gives CASSLTPARRSEQFF.

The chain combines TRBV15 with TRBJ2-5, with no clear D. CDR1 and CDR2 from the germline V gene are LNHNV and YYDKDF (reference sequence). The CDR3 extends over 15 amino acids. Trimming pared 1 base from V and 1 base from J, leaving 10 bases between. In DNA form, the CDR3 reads TGTGCCACCAGCAGAGCGGTCGGCGGCCAAGAGACCCAGTACTTC. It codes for CATSRAVGGQETQYF.

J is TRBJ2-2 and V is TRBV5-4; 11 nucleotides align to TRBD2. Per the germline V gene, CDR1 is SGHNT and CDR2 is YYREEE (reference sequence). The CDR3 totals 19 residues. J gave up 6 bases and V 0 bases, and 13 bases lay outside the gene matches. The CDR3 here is CASSLGPTSGTSGAGELFF. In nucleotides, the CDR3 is TGTGCCAGCAGCTTGGGGCCGACTAGCGGGACCTCCGGGGCCGGGGAGCTGTTTTTT.

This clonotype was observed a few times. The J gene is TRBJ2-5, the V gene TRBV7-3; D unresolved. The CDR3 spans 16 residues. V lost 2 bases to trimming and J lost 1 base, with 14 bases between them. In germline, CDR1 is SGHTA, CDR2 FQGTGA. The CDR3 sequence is CASSLLPLEAQETQYF. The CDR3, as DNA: TGTGCCAGCAGCTTATTACCCCTAGAGGCCCAAGAGACCCAGTACTTC.

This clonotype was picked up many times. The CDR3 region is CASSWLAGPNYNEQFF. CDR3 nucleotide sequence: TGCGCCAGCAGCTGGTTAGCGGGCCCCAACTACAATGAGCAGTTCTTC. The V gene is TRBV4-1, the J gene TRBJ2-1; 7 bases fit TRBD2. CDR3 length: 16 residues. J lost 3 bases, V lost 5 bases, and 10 bases had no gene match. Germline V gene data show CDR1 as MGHRA and CDR2 as YSYEKL.

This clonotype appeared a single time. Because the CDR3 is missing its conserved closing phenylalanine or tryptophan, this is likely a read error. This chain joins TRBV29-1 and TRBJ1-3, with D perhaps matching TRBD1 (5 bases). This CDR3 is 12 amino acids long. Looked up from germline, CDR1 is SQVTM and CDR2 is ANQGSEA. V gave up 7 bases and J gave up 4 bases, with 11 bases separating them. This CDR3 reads CSASGIGNTIYL. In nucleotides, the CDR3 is TGCAGCGCATCAGGGATCGGAAACACCATATATCTT.

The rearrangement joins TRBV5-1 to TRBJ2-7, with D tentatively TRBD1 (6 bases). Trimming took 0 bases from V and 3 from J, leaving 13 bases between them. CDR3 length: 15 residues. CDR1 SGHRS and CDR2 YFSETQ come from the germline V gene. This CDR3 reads CASSLAHGGVYEQYF. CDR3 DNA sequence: TGCGCCAGCAGCTTGGCCCATGGGGGCGTCTACGAGCAGTACTTC.

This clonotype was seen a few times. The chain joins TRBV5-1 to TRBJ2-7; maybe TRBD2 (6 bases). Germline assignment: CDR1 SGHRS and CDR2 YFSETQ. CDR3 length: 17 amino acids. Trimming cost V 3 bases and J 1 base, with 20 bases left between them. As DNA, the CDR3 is TGCGCCAGCAGCTGGAGCCGGGTACGGGACTCTTCCTACGAGCAGTACTTC. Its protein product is CASSWSRVRDSSYEQYF.

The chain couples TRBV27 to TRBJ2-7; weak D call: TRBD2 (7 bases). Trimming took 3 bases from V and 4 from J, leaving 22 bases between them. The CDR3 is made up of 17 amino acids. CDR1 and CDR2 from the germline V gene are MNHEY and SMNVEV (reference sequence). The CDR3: CASSLARGLKRPYEQYF. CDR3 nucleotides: TGTGCCAGCAGTTTGGCGCGGGGGCTCAAGCGGCCGTACGAGCAGTACTTC.

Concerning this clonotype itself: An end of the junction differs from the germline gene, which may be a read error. The CDR3 protein is CASSLVGPRSF. The CDR3 DNA sequence: TGTGCCAGCAGCTTAGTCGGCCCCCGGAGCTTC. The chain links TRBV11-2 to TRBJ2-7; no clear D. CDR1 and CDR2 from the germline V gene are SGHAT and FQNNGV. The CDR3 is 11 residues long. The full variable domain, completed using reference TRBV11-2 and TRBJ2-7, is EAGVAQSPRYKIIEKRQSVAFWCNPISGHATLYWYQQILGQGPKLLIQFQNNGVVDDSQLPKDRFSAERLKGVDSTLKIQPAKLEDSAVYLCASSLVGPRSFGPGTRLTVT.

CDR3 loop: CASSLAQEQGADEQFF. CDR3 DNA sequence: TGTGCCAGCAGCTTAGCGCAGGAACAGGGGGCTGATGAGCAGTTCTTC. The chain employs TRBV7-9 and TRBJ2-1; 9 bases are a match to TRBD1. Germline V gene lookup returns CDR1 SEHNR and CDR2 FQNEAQ (reference sequence). CDR3 length: 16 amino acids. Germline trimming cut 0 bases from V and 8 bases from J; bases unmatched to any gene: 8.

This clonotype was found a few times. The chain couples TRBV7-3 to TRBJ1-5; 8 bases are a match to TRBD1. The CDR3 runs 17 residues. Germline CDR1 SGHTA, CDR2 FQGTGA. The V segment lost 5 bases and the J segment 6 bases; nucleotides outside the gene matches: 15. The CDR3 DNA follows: TGTGCCAGCAGCCCAAGCCCACTGGACAGGGCCGGTCAGCCCCAGCATTTT. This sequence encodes CASSPSPLDRAGQPQHF.

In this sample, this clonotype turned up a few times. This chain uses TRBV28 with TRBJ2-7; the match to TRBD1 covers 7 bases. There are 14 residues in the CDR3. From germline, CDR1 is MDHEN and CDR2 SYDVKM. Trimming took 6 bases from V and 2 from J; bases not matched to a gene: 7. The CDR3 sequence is CASRNDRAAYEQYF. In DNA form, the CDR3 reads TGTGCCAGCAGAAACGACAGGGCTGCCTACGAGCAGTACTTC.

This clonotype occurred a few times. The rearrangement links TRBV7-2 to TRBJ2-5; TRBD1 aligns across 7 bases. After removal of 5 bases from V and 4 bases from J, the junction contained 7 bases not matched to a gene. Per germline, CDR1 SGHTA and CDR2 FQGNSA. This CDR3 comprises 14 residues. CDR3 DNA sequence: TGTGCCAGCAGCGTTGACAGGGAGACAGAGACCCAGTACTTC. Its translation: CASSVDRETETQYF. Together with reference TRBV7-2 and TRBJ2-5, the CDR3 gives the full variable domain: GAGVSQSPSNKVTEKGKDVELRCDPISGHTALYWYRQSLGQGLEFLIYFQGNSAPDKSGLPSDRFSAERTGGSVSTLTIQRTQQEDSAVYLCASSVDRETETQYFGPGTRLLVL.

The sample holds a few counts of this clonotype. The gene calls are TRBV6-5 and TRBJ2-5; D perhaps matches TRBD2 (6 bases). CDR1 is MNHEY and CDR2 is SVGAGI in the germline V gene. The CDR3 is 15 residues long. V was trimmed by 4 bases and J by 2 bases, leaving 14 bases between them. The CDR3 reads CASSSPAGPQETQYF. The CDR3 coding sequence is TGTGCCAGCAGTTCCCCAGCGGGTCCACAAGAGACCCAGTACTTC.

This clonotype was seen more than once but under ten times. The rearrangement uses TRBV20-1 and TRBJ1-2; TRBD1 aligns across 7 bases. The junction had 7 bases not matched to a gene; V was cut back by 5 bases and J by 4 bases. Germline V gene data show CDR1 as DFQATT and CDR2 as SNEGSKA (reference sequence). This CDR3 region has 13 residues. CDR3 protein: CSAYRGRSYGYTF. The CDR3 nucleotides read TGCAGTGCTTACAGGGGCCGGAGCTATGGCTACACCTTC.

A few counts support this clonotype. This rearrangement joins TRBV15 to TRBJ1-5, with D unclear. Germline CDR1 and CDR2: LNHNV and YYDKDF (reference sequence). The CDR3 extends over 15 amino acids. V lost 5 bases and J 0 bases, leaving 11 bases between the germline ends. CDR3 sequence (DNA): TGTGCCACCAGCCAAGACGACGGTAGCAATCAGCCCCAGCATTTT. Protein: CATSQDDGSNQPQHF.